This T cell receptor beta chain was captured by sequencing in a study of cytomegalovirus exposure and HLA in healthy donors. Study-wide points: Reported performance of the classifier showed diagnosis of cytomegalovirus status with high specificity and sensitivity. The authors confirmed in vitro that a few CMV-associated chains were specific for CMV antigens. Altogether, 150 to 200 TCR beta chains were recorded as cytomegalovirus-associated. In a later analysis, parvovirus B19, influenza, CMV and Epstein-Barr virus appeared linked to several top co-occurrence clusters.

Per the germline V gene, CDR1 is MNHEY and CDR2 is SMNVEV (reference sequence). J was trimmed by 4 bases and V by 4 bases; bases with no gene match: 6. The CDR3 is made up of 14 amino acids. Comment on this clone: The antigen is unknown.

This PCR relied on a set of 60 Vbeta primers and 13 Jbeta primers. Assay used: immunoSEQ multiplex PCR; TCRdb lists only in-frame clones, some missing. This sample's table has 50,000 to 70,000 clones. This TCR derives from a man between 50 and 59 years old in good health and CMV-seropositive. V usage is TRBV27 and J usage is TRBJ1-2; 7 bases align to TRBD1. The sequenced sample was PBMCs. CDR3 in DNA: TGTGCCAGCAGTTCCCGGGACAGAATCTATGGCTACACCTTC. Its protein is CASSSRDRIYGYTF.